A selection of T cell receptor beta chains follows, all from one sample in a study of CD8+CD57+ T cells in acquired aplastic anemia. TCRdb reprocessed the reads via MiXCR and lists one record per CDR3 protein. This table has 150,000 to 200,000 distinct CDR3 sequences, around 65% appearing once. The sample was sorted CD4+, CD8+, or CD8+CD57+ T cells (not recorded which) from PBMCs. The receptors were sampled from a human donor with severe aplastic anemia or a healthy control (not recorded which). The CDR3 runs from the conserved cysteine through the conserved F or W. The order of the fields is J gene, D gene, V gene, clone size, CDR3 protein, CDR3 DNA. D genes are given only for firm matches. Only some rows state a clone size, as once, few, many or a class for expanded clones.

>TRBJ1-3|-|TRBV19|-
CASCSGDSGNTIYF
TGTGCCAGTTGCTCAGGAGACTCTGGAAACACCATATATTTT
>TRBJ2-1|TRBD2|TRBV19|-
CASHPSGLDLHNEQFF
TGTGCCTCTCATCCCAGTGGACTAGATCTTCACAATGAGCAGTTCTTC
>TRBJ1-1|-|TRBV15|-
CATSRGTGRTEAFF
TGTGCCACCAGCAGAGGAACAGGCCGCACTGAAGCTTTCTTT
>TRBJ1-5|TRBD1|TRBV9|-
CASSAGQGVMIGNQPQHF
TGTGCCAGCAGCGCGGGACAGGGGGTAATGATTGGCAATCAGCCCCAGCATTTT
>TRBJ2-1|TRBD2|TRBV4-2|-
CASSQVGTSGEQFF
TGTGCCAGCAGCCAAGTGGGGACTAGCGGTGAGCAGTTCTTC
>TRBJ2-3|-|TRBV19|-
CASSITSSTDTQYF
TGTGCCAGTAGTATAACCTCCAGCACAGATACGCAGTATTTT
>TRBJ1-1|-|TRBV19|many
CASGGVENTEAFF
TGTGCCAGTGGGGGGGTAGAGAACACTGAAGCTTTCTTT
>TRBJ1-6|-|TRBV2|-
CASKGGVTNSPLHF
TGTGCCAGCAAAGGAGGAGTTACTAATTCACCCCTCCACTTT
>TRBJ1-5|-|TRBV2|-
CASSARAAGRQPQHF
TGTGCCAGCAGCGCCCGGGCGGCTGGGCGGCAGCCCCAGCATTTT
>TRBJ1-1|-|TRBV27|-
CASTPSAGLRHTEAFF
TGTGCCAGCACCCCGTCAGCCGGCCTCCGTCACACTGAAGCTTTCTTT
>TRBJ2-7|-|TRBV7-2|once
CASSVDRQIYEQYF
TGTGCCAGCAGCGTCGACCGACAGATCTACGAGCAGTACTTC
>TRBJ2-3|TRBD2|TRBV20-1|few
CSARAGTRDTQYF
TGCAGTGCTAGAGCCGGGACTAGGGATACGCAGTATTTT
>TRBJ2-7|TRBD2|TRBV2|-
CASTPRLAGSSSYEQYF
TGTGCCAGCACTCCGCGGCTAGCGGGGAGCAGCTCCTACGAGCAGTACTTC
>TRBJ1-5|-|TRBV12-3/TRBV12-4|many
CASSDFWQPQHF
TGTGCCAGCAGTGATTTCTGGCAGCCCCAGCATTTT
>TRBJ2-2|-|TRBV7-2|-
CASSSLGGDPTGELFF
TGTGCCAGCAGCTCCTTAGGCGGAGACCCAACCGGGGAGCTGTTTTTT
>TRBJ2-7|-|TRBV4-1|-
CASSQDLEFYEQYF
TGCGCCAGCAGCCAAGATCTAGAGTTCTACGAGCAGTACTTC